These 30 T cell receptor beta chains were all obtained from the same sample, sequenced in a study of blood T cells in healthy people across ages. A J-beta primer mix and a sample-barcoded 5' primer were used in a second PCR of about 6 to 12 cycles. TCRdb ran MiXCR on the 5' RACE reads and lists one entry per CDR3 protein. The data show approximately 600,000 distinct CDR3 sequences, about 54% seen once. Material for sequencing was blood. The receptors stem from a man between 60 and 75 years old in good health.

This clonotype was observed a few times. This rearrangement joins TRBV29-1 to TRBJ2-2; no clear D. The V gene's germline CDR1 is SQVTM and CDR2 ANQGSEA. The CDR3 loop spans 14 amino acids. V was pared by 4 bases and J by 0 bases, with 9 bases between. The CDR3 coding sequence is TGCAGCGTTGCCTTCCACGCGAACACCGGGGAGCTGTTTTTT. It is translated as CSVAFHANTGELFF.

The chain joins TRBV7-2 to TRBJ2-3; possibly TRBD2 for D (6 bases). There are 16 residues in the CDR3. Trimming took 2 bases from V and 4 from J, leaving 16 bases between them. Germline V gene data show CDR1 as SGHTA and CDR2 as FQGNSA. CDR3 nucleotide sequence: TGTGCCAGCAGCTTATGGTCGGGGGAGTACGCAGATACGCAGTATTTT. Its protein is CASSLWSGEYADTQYF.

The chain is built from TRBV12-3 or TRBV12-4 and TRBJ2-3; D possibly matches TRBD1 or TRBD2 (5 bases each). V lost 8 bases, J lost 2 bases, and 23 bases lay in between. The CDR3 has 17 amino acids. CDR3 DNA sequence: TGTGCCAGCGCACTGCTACGACAGCGGATCAACACAGATACGCAGTATTTT. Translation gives CASALLRQRINTDTQYF.

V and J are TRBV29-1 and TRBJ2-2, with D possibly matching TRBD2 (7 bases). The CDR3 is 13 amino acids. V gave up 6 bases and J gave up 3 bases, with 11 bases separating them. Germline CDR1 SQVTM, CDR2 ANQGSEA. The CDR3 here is CSVGGAYTGELFF. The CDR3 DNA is TGCAGCGTAGGGGGGGCGTACACCGGGGAGCTGTTTTTT.

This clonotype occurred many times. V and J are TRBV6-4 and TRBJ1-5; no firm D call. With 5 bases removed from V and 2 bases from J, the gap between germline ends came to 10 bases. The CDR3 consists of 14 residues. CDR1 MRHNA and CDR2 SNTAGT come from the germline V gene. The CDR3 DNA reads TGTGCCAGCAGTTATGCACCGGGCAATCAGCCCCAGCATTTT. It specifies CASSYAPGNQPQHF.

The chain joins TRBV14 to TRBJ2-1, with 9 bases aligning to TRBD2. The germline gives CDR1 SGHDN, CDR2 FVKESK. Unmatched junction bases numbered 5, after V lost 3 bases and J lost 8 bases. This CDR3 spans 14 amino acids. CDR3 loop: CASSQGLAGYEQFF. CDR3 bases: TGTGCCAGCAGCCAGGGACTAGCTGGCTATGAGCAGTTCTTC.

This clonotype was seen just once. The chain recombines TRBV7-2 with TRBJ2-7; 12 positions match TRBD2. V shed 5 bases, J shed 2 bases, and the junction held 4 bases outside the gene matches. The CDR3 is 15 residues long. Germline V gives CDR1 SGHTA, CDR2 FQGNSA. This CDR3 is CASSQGLAGPYEQYF. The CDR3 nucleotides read TGTGCCAGCAGCCAGGGACTAGCGGGCCCCTACGAGCAGTACTTC. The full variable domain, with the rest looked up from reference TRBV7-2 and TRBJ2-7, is GAGVSQSPSNKVTEKGKDVELRCDPISGHTALYWYRQSLGQGLEFLIYFQGNSAPDKSGLPSDRFSAERTGGSVSTLTIQRTQQEDSAVYLCASSQGLAGPYEQYFGPGTRLTVT.

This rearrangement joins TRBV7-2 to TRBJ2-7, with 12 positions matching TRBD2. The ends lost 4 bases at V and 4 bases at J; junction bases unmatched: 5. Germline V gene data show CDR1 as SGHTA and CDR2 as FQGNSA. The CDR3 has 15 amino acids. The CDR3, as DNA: TGTGCCAGCAGCTCGACTAGCGGGGGTCTTTACGAGCAGTACTTC. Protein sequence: CASSSTSGGLYEQYF.

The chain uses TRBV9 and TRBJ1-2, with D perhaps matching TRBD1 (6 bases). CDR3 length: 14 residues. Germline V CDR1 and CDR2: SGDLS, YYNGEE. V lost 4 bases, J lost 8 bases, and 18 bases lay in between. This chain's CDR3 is CASSPMKGVWGYTF. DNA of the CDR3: TGTGCCAGCAGCCCCATGAAGGGGGTGTGGGGCTACACCTTC.

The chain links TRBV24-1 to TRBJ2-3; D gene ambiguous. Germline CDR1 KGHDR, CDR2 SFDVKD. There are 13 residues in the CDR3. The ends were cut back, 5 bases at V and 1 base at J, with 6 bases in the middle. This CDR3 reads CATSGAGTDTQYF. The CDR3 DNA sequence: TGTGCCACCAGTGGGGCGGGCACAGATACGCAGTATTTT.

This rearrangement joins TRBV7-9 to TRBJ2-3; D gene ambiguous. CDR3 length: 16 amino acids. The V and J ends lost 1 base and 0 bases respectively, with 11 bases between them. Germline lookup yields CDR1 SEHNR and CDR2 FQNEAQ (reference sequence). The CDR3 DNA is TGTGCCAGCAGCTTAGGGCAGATTACTAGCACAGATACGCAGTATTTT. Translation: CASSLGQITSTDTQYF.

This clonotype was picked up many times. The CDR3, as DNA: TGTGCCAGCAGCGGGGCCTACGAGCAGTACTTC. Encoded protein: CASSGAYEQYF. J is TRBJ2-7 and V is TRBV7-9, with D hard to call. V shed 5 bases and J shed 2 bases, with 4 bases lying between them. This CDR3 region has 11 residues. In germline, CDR1 is SEHNR, CDR2 FQNEAQ (reference sequence). The complete variable domain, with remaining parts taken from reference TRBV7-9 and TRBJ2-7, reads DTGVSQNPRHKITKRGQNVTFRCDPISEHNRLYWYRQTLGQGPEFLTYFQNEAQLEKSRLLSDRFSAERPKGSFSTLEIQRTEQGDSAMYLCASSGAYEQYFGPGTRLTVT.

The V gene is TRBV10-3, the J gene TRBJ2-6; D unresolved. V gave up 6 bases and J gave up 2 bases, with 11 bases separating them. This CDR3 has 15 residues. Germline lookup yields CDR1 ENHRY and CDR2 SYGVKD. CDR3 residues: CAISPYGPGANVLTF. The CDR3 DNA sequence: TGTGCCATCAGCCCTTACGGGCCTGGGGCCAACGTCCTGACTTTC.

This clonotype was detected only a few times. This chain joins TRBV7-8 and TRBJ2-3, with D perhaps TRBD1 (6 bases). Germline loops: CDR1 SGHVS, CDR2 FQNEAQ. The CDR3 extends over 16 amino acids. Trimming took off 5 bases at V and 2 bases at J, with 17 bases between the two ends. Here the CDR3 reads CASSASTGSDTDTQYF. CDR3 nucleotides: TGTGCCAGCAGCGCCTCGACAGGTTCCGACACAGATACGCAGTATTTT.

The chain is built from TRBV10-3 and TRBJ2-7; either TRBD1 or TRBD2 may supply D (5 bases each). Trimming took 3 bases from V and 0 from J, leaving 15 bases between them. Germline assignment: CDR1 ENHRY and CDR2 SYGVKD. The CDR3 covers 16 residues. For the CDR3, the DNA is TGTGCCATCAGTGATCCCGGGACGGAAAGCTCCTACGAGCAGTACTTC. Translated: CAISDPGTESSYEQYF.

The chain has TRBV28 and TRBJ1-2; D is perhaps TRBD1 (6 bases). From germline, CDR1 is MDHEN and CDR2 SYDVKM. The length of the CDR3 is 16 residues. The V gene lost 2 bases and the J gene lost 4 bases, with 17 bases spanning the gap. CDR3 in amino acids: CASSLPGEGVAYGYTF. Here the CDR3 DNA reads TGTGCCAGCAGTTTACCCGGAGAGGGGGTCGCCTATGGCTACACCTTC.

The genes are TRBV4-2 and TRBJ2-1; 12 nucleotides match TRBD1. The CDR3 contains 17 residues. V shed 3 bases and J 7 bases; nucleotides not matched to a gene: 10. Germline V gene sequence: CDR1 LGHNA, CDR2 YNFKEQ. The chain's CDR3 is CASSHKPGQGAVNEQFF. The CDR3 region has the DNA TGTGCCAGCAGCCATAAGCCGGGACAGGGGGCAGTGAATGAGCAGTTCTTC.

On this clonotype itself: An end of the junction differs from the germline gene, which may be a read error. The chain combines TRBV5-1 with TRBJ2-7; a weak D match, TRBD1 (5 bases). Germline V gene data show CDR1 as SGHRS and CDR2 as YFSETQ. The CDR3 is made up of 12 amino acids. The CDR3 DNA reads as TGCGCCAGCTGCTTGGACATCTACGAGCAGTACTTC. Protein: CASCLDIYEQYF. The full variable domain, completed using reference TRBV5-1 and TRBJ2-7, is KAGVTQTPRYLIKTRGQQVTLSCSPISGHRSVSWYQQTPGQGLQFLFEYFSETQRNKGNFPGRFSGRQFSNSRSEMNVSTLELGDSALYLCASCLDIYEQYFGPGTRLTVT.

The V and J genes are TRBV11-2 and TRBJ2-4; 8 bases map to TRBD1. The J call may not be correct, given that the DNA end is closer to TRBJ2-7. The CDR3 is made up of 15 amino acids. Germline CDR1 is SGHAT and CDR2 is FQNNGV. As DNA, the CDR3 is TGTGCCAGCAGCCGGGACGGGACAGGACAATACGAGCAGTACTTC. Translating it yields CASSRDGTGQYEQYF.

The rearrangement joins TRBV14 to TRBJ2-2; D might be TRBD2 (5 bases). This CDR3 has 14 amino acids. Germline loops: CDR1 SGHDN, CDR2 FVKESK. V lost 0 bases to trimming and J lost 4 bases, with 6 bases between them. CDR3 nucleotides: TGTGCCAGCAGCCAAGACCGGGGCACCGGGGAGCTGTTTTTT. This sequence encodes CASSQDRGTGELFF.

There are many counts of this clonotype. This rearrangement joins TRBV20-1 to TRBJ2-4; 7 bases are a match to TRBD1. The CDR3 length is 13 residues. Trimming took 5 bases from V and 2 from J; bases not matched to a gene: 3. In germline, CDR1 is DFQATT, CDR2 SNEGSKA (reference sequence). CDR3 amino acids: CSAWGQTKNIQYF. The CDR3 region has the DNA TGCAGTGCTTGGGGACAGACCAAAAACATTCAGTACTTC.

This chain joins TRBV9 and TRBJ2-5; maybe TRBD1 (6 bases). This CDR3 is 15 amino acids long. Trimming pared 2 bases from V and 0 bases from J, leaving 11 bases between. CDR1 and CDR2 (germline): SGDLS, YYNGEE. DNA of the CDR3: TGTGCCAGCAGCGTGTTTGACAGGAACCAAGAGACCCAGTACTTC. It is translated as CASSVFDRNQETQYF. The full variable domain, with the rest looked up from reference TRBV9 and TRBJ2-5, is DSGVTQTPKHLITATGQRVTLRCSPRSGDLSVYWYQQSLDQGLQFLIQYYNGEERAKGNILERFSAQQFPDLHSELNLSSLELGDSALYFCASSVFDRNQETQYFGPGTRLLVL.

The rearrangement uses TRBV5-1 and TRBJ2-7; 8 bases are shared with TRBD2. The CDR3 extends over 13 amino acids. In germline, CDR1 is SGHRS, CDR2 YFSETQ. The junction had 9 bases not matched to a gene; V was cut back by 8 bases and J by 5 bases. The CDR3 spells CASPSLAAHEQYF. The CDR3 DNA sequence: TGCGCCAGTCCCTCACTAGCGGCCCACGAGCAGTACTTC.

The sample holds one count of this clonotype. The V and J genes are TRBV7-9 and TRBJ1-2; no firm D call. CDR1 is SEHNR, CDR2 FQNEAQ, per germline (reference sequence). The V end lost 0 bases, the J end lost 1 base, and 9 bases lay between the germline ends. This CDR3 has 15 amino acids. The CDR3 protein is CASSLAHINNYGYTF. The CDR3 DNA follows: TGTGCCAGCAGCTTAGCGCACATCAATAACTATGGCTACACCTTC.

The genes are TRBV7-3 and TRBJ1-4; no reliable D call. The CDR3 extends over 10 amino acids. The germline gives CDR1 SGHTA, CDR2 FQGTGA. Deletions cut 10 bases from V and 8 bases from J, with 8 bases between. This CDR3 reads CANLCEKLFF. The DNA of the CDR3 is TGTGCCAACCTCTGCGAAAAACTGTTTTTT.

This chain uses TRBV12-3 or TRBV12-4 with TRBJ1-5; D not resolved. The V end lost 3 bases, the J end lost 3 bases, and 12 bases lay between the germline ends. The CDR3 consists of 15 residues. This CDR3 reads CASSFAGPNNQPQHF. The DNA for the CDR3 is TGTGCCAGCAGTTTTGCCGGCCCCAACAATCAGCCCCAGCATTTT.

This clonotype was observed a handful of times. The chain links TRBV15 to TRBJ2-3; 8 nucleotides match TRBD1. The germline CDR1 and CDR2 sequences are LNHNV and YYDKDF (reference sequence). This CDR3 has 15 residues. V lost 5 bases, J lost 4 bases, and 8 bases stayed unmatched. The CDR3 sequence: CATSGRDRWADTQYF. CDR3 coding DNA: TGTGCCACCAGCGGTCGGGACAGGTGGGCAGATACGCAGTATTTT.

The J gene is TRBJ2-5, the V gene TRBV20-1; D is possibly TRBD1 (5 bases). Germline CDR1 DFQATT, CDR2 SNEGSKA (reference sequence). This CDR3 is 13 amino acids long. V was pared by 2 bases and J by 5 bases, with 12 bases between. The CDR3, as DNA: TGCAGTGCTAGATATGGGGCCGGGGAGACCCAGTACTTC. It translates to CSARYGAGETQYF.

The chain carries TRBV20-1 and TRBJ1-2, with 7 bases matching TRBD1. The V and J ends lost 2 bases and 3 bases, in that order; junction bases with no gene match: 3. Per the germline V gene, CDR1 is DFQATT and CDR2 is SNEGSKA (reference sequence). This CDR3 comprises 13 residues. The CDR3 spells CSARRQGDYGYTF. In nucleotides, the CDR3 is TGCAGTGCTAGAAGACAGGGAGACTATGGCTACACCTTC.

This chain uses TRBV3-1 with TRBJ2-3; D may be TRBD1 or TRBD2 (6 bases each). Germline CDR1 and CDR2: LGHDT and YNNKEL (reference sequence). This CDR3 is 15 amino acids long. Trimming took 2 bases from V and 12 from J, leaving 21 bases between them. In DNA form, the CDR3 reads TGTGCCAGCAGCCAAATCTATACAGGGCGGGAAGCTCAGTATTTT. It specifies CASSQIYTGREAQYF.